This TCR beta chain was documented in a study of T cell repertoires in cytomegalovirus infection (dated 2019 in TCRdb). With regard to the full study: Because public TCR beta signatures pointed to carriage of CMV infection together with the matching HLA type, the HLA type of each donor mattered for the analysis.

The investigation overall reported the following: In the ex vivo response, HLA-C-restricted CMV-specific TCR beta clonotypes were dominant, and in two of eight donors the single most frequent clonotype came from this HLA-C-restricted group. Carriers of CMV infection plus the relevant HLA type were discriminated by the cumulative frequency of public TCR beta family members in the study cohort and in an independent roughly 350-donor cohort.

This clonotype occurred a few times. Its antigen is still unknown. Base quality data are lacking; no much larger clone is found one base away. These reads were obtained on an Illumina HiSeq 1500. The public reads were quality trimmed at Q25 with fastp and then assembled into clones with MiXCR by TCRdb, keeping productive beta chains. Rows with one shared CDR3 protein collapse into an entry with the most common genes and DNA. The sample data list approximately 630,000 distinct CDR3 sequences, and less than 25% of these were observed just once. The top ten clonotypes cover roughly 8% of the sample. CDR1 and CDR2 (MGHDK, SYGVNS) derive from the germline V gene. The CDR3 has 18 amino acids, counting the end cysteine and phenylalanine. CDR3 DNA only is kept here, 54 bases in frame from base 1. Germline trimming amounts to 2 bases on V and 0 bases on J, with 12 as the count of junction bases outside the gene matches.

The rearranged chain carries TRBV25-1 and TRBJ2-5; TRBD1 lines up with 7 middle nucleotides. Sequenced: CD8+ T cells from PBMCs. The TCR was taken from a human donor in good health (CMV status not recorded). Some clones in this sample may be carry-over from other donors' samples. The nucleotide sequence reads as follows: TGTGCCAGCAGTGAAGGGGTACCGGGACAGAGGTACCAAGAGACCCAGTACTTC. This yields the protein CASSEGVPGQRYQETQYF.